One sample yielded the 6 T cell receptor beta chains listed below, sequenced in a study of T cells in Graves' hyperthyroidism and ophthalmopathy. Researchers took RNA transcripts and amplified the TCR beta CDR3 regions from them. HTBI primers were employed in a first-round RT-PCR of the TCR CDR3. TCRdb itself ran the multiplex PCR reads through MiXCR, one entry per CDR3 protein. The repertoire includes more than 550,000 distinct CDR3 sequences, about 45% of them detected once, and less than 9% sits in the top ten. The material sequenced was peripheral blood or thyroid tissue (not recorded which). The receptors stem from an adult man with Graves' disease, either hyperthyroidism or ophthalmopathy (not recorded which).

About this clonotype: The missing conserved phenylalanine or tryptophan at the end of this CDR3 makes a read error likely. The chain combines TRBV7-9 with TRBJ1-2; 10 bases are a match to TRBD1. CDR1 is SEHNR and CDR2 is FQNEAQ in the germline V gene (reference sequence). Trimming took 0 bases from V and 7 from J; bases not matched to a gene: 11. The CDR3 length is 17 residues. The CDR3 DNA follows: TGTGCCAGCAGCTTAGCGAACCGGGACAGGGGTGGCTTTGGCTACACCCTC. Its protein product is CASSLANRDRGGFGYTL.

Many counts were recorded for this clonotype. V and J are TRBV5-1 and TRBJ1-5; 7 positions match TRBD1. The CDR3 is made up of 15 amino acids. Germline assignment: CDR1 SGHRS and CDR2 YFSETQ. The ends lost 0 bases at V and 0 bases at J; junction bases unmatched: 0. The CDR3 sequence: CASSLGDSSNQPQHF. The CDR3, as DNA: TGCGCCAGCAGCTTGGGGGACAGTAGCAATCAGCCCCAGCATTTT.

This clonotype has only a few counts. The rearrangement links TRBV20-1 to TRBJ1-6; a possible D gene is TRBD1 (6 bases). Trimming pared 7 bases from V and 7 bases from J, leaving 14 bases between. This CDR3 is built from 13 residues. CDR1 is DFQATT and CDR2 is SNEGSKA in the germline V gene (reference sequence). The CDR3, as DNA: TGCAGTGTGAGAGGGGGGTGGAATTCACCCCTCCACTTT. Translating gives CSVRGGWNSPLHF.

This clonotype was observed a few times. The CDR3 spells CASSPQVQGEKLFF. In DNA form, the CDR3 reads TGTGCCAGCTCCCCACAGGTACAAGGTGAAAAACTGTTTTTT. The rearrangement joins TRBV5-3 to TRBJ1-4, with D possibly TRBD1 on 5 matching bases. TRBV5-3 counts as an open reading frame of uncertain function. V shed 8 bases and J shed 7 bases, with 18 bases lying between them. The CDR3 extends over 14 amino acids.

This clonotype was seen a handful of times. A much larger clone differs from this one at a single base, so this may be a read error. The chain joins TRBV7-9 to TRBJ2-7; the match to TRBD1 covers 10 bases. Germline V gene data show CDR1 as SEHNR and CDR2 as FQNEAQ (reference sequence). The length of the CDR3 is 14 residues. V gave up 5 bases and J gave up 3 bases; unmatched junction bases: 4. CDR3 in DNA: TGTGCCAGCAGCATGGACAGGGGGGACTACGAGCAGTACTTC. It translates to CASSMDRGDYEQYF. The full variable domain, its missing parts supplied by reference TRBV7-9 and TRBJ2-7, is DTGVSQNPRHKITKRGQNVTFRCDPISEHNRLYWYRQTLGQGPEFLTYFQNEAQLEKSRLLSDRFSAERPKGSFSTLEIQRTEQGDSAMYLCASSMDRGDYEQYFGPGTRLTVT.

The rearrangement uses TRBV29-1 and TRBJ1-1; TRBD1 matches 9 bases. Germline CDR1 and CDR2: SQVTM and ANQGSEA. The CDR3 sequence is 14 residues long. CDR3 protein: CSARDGTGTAEAFF. CDR3 DNA: TGCAGTGCTAGGGACGGGACAGGGACCGCTGAAGCTTTCTTT.